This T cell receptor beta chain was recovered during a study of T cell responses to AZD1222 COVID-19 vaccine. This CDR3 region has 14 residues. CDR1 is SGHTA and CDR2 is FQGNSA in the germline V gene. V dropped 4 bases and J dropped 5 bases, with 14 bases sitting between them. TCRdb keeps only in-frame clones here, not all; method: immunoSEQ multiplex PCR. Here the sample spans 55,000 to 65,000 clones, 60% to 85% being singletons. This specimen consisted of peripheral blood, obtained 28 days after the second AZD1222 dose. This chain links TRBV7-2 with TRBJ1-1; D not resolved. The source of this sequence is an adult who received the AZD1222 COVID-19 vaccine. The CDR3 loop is CASSSTPGETEAFF. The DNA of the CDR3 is TGTGCCAGCAGCTCAACCCCCGGGGAAACTGAAGCTTTCTTT.